These T cell receptor beta chains were read from a single sample in a study of OX40 agonist ivuxolimab in advanced cancers. Sequencing used immunoSEQ multiplex PCR; TCRdb keeps in-frame clones, though not all of them. The sample has some 54,000 clones, 70% to 85% seen once. Sequencing was performed on CD4+ or CD8+ T cells sorted from blood, taken in a trial of the OX40 agonist ivuxolimab. These TCRs come from an adult with an advanced solid tumor such as melanoma, head and neck, liver or kidney cancer. The CDR3 runs from the conserved cysteine through the conserved F or W. D genes are given only for firm matches. Clone size, where shown, is once, few, many, or a class for clones that have expanded.

J gene: TRBJ2-7
V gene: TRBV4-3
clone size: NA
D gene: NA
CDR3 DNA: TGCGCCAGCAGCCAAGATCGCCAAGGGTTCCGCGAGCAGTACTTC
CDR3 protein: CASSQDRQGFREQYF

J gene: TRBJ1-3
V gene: TRBV5-1
clone size: once
D gene: TRBD1
CDR3 DNA: TGCGCCAGCAGCCTTTCCGGGACAGGGGAATATGGAAACACCATATATTTT
CDR3 protein: CASSLSGTGEYGNTIYF

J gene: TRBJ2-7
V gene: TRBV5-4
clone size: NA
D gene: NA
CDR3 DNA: TGTGCCAGCAGCTTGTCCGCGGGGGCCGACTACGAGCAGTACTTC
CDR3 protein: CASSLSAGADYEQYF

J gene: TRBJ1-1
V gene: TRBV20-1
clone size: NA
D gene: NA
CDR3 DNA: TGCAGTGCCGGAGGCACAGCTGAAGCTTTCTTT
CDR3 protein: CSAGGTAEAFF

J gene: TRBJ2-5
V gene: TRBV7-2
clone size: NA
D gene: NA
CDR3 DNA: TGTGCCAGCAGCTCCGACTGGGGACAAGAGACCCAGTACTTC
CDR3 protein: CASSSDWGQETQYF

J gene: TRBJ1-2
V gene: TRBV5-1
clone size: NA
D gene: TRBD1
CDR3 DNA: TGCGCCAGCAGCTCAACAGGGGACTATGGCTACACCTTC
CDR3 protein: CASSSTGDYGYTF

J gene: TRBJ1-4
V gene: TRBV6-1
clone size: few
D gene: NA
CDR3 DNA: TGTGCCAGCCGAAGAACTAATGAAAAACTGTTTTTT
CDR3 protein: CASRRTNEKLFF

J gene: TRBJ2-1
V gene: TRBV2
clone size: NA
D gene: NA
CDR3 DNA: TGTGCCAGCAGATGGGGAAGGGAGACCTACAATGAGCAGTTCTTC
CDR3 protein: CASRWGRETYNEQFF

J gene: TRBJ2-5
V gene: TRBV7-2
clone size: NA
D gene: NA
CDR3 DNA: TGTGCCAGTACCTACGATCCGGGTGCGGCCTTGGAGACCCAGTACTTC
CDR3 protein: CASTYDPGAALETQYF

J gene: TRBJ2-7
V gene: TRBV6-5
clone size: NA
D gene: TRBD1
CDR3 DNA: TGTGCCAGCAGTTTCACCGGGACAGGGTCCTACGAGCAGTACTTC
CDR3 protein: CASSFTGTGSYEQYF

J gene: TRBJ2-7
V gene: TRBV7-8
clone size: NA
D gene: NA
CDR3 DNA: TGTGCCAGCAGCTCACGGCACAGGGCGGACCACGAGCAGTACTTC
CDR3 protein: CASSSRHRADHEQYF

J gene: TRBJ2-3
V gene: TRBV19
clone size: NA
D gene: NA
CDR3 DNA: TGTGCCAGTAGTATTAGGCACACGAGCACAGATACGCAGTATTTT
CDR3 protein: CASSIRHTSTDTQYF

J gene: TRBJ1-6
V gene: TRBV5-4
clone size: NA
D gene: TRBD1
CDR3 DNA: TGTGCCAGCAGATACCGCGGGACAGGGGCAAATTCACCCCTCCACTTT
CDR3 protein: CASRYRGTGANSPLHF

J gene: TRBJ1-5
V gene: TRBV4-3
clone size: NA
D gene: NA
CDR3 DNA: TGCGCCAGCAGCCAAGGTGGTGGCCGAAATCAGCCCCAGCATTTT
CDR3 protein: CASSQGGGRNQPQHF

J gene: TRBJ1-5
V gene: TRBV6-5
clone size: few
D gene: TRBD1
CDR3 DNA: TGTGCCAGCAGGGGGACAGGGGGCAATCAGCCCCAGCATTTT
CDR3 protein: CASRGTGGNQPQHF

J gene: TRBJ1-1
V gene: TRBV18
clone size: NA
D gene: NA
CDR3 DNA: TGTGCCAGCTCACCATCGGGTCGAAGCACTGAAGCTTTCTTT
CDR3 protein: CASSPSGRSTEAFF

J gene: TRBJ2-7
V gene: TRBV9
clone size: NA
D gene: TRBD1
CDR3 DNA: TGTGCCAGCAGCGTAGGGCAGGGGGCCTACGAGCAGTACTTC
CDR3 protein: CASSVGQGAYEQYF

J gene: TRBJ1-2
V gene: TRBV28
clone size: NA
D gene: NA
CDR3 DNA: TGTGCCAGCAGTTTATTATTCTATGGCTACACCTTC
CDR3 protein: CASSLLFYGYTF